The next 3 T cell receptor beta chains were all read from a single sample in a study of graft-versus-host responses after intestinal transplantation. TCRdb's table, derived via immunoSEQ multiplex PCR, lists solely in-frame clones and lacks some. In the table there are about 20,000 clones, roughly 86% of which are singletons. Sequencing used bone marrow, obtained about 130 days after transplant. The receptors were gathered from a human patient who received an intestinal transplant, so some T cells may come from the graft donor.

The chain employs TRBV27 and TRBJ1-2; possibly TRBD1 for D (6 bases). Trimming removed 5 bases at V and 4 bases at J, with 14 bases between. This CDR3 has 14 residues. CDR1 and CDR2 from the germline V gene are MNHEY and SMNVEV (reference sequence). CDR3: CASSIPGQLYGYTF. The CDR3 DNA is TGTGCCAGCAGTATACCAGGACAGCTCTATGGCTACACCTTC.

The chain has TRBV13 and TRBJ2-7; tentatively, D is TRBD2 (5 bases). Trimming pared 1 base from V and 2 bases from J, leaving 9 bases between. CDR1 PRHDT and CDR2 FYEKMQ come from the germline V gene (reference sequence). CDR3 length: 14 amino acids. CDR3 loop: CASSLDGDPYEQYF. The CDR3 DNA follows: TGTGCCAGCAGCTTAGACGGGGATCCCTACGAGCAGTACTTC.

The chain joins TRBV13 to TRBJ2-1; 12 nucleotides match TRBD2. V dropped 5 bases and J dropped 7; count of bases not matched to a gene: 12. From germline, CDR1 is PRHDT and CDR2 FYEKMQ (reference sequence). This CDR3 has 17 amino acids. The CDR3 protein is CASSLSPGLAGQNEQFF. The CDR3 DNA reads as TGTGCCAGCAGCCTGAGCCCCGGACTAGCGGGACAGAATGAGCAGTTCTTC. The entire variable domain, with the rest obtained from reference TRBV13 and TRBJ2-1, is as follows: AAGVIQSPRHLIKEKRETATLKCYPIPRHDTVYWYQQGPGQDPQFLISFYEKMQSDKGSIPDRFSAQQFSDYHSELNMSSLELGDSALYFCASSLSPGLAGQNEQFFGPGTRLTVL.